This is a list of T cell receptor beta chains from one sample in a study of shared clonotypes between healthy human individuals. Generated by immunoSEQ multiplex PCR, the TCRdb table keeps only in-frame clones and is missing some. Among around 2,000,000 clones listed, approximately 94% were seen once. Material for sequencing was naive CD8+ T cells sorted from blood. These receptors came from a man aged 18 to 29 in good health. CDR3s include the opening cysteine and the closing phenylalanine or tryptophan. The D gene is left open where the match is weak. A row's size may be missing; if present it is once, few, many or a size class.

D gene: TRBD1
V gene: TRBV19
J gene: TRBJ1-2
clone size: -
CDR3 protein: CASTGGPNGYTF
CDR3 DNA: TGTGCCAGTACAGGGGGCCCCAATGGCTACACCTTC

D gene: TRBD2
V gene: TRBV6-5
J gene: TRBJ2-1
clone size: -
CDR3 protein: CASCLREGIEQFF
CDR3 DNA: TGTGCCAGCTGTTTGCGGGAGGGAATTGAGCAGTTCTTC

D gene: TRBD2
V gene: TRBV7-9
J gene: TRBJ2-1
clone size: -
CDR3 protein: CASSSILGLAENEQFF
CDR3 DNA: TGTGCCAGCAGCTCAATACTCGGACTAGCGGAAAATGAGCAGTTCTTC

D gene: -
V gene: TRBV29-1
J gene: TRBJ2-5
clone size: -
CDR3 protein: CSVVGDGETQYF
CDR3 DNA: TGCAGCGTTGTTGGGGATGGGGAGACCCAGTACTTC

D gene: -
V gene: TRBV6-1
J gene: TRBJ1-2
clone size: -
CDR3 protein: CASSEVDYGYTF
CDR3 DNA: TGTGCCAGCAGTGAAGTGGACTATGGCTACACCTTC

D gene: -
V gene: TRBV11-2
J gene: TRBJ1-6
clone size: -
CDR3 protein: CASSPYWQRANPPLHF
CDR3 DNA: TGTGCCAGCAGCCCGTACTGGCAAAGGGCAAATCCACCCCTCCACTTT

D gene: TRBD1
V gene: TRBV7-9
J gene: TRBJ1-4
clone size: -
CDR3 protein: CASSQGEEKLFF
CDR3 DNA: TGTGCCAGCAGTCAGGGGGAGGAAAAACTGTTTTTT

D gene: TRBD1
V gene: TRBV4-3
J gene: TRBJ2-2
clone size: once
CDR3 protein: CASSQEWGQGIGHTGELFF
CDR3 DNA: TGCGCCAGCAGCCAAGAATGGGGACAGGGAATAGGTCACACCGGGGAGCTGTTTTTT

D gene: TRBD1
V gene: TRBV15
J gene: TRBJ1-2
clone size: once
CDR3 protein: CATRDGTGMVAYGYTF
CDR3 DNA: TGTGCCACAAGAGACGGGACAGGGATGGTAGCCTATGGCTACACCTTC

D gene: TRBD1
V gene: TRBV27
J gene: TRBJ1-5
clone size: -
CDR3 protein: CASSDIRQGEGQPQHF
CDR3 DNA: TGTGCCAGCAGCGATATACGACAGGGAGAGGGTCAGCCCCAGCATTTT

D gene: -
V gene: TRBV7-9
J gene: TRBJ2-3
clone size: -
CDR3 protein: CASSFRSDTQYF
CDR3 DNA: TGTGCCAGCAGCTTTCGATCTGATACGCAGTATTTT

D gene: TRBD2
V gene: TRBV19
J gene: TRBJ2-3
clone size: -
CDR3 protein: CASSIDLLKGLAGGTDTQYF
CDR3 DNA: TGTGCCAGTAGTATAGATCTCCTAAAGGGACTAGCGGGAGGAACAGATACGCAGTATTTT

D gene: -
V gene: TRBV27
J gene: TRBJ2-7
clone size: -
CDR3 protein: CASGPSEQYF
CDR3 DNA: TGTGCCAGCGGACCCTCGGAGCAGTACTTC

D gene: TRBD2
V gene: TRBV2
J gene: TRBJ2-5
clone size: -
CDR3 protein: CASSEGWREGSQETQYF
CDR3 DNA: TGTGCCAGCAGTGAAGGGTGGCGGGAGGGCTCTCAGGAGACCCAGTACTTC

D gene: TRBD1
V gene: TRBV11-2
J gene: TRBJ1-2
clone size: -
CDR3 protein: CASSSQPTGGGDGYTF
CDR3 DNA: TGTGCCAGCAGCTCCCAACCCACAGGGGGCGGGGATGGCTACACCTTC

D gene: TRBD1
V gene: TRBV5-6
J gene: TRBJ1-2
clone size: once
CDR3 protein: CASSFGGQGYTF
CDR3 DNA: TGTGCCAGCAGCTTTGGGGGACAGGGCTACACCTTC

D gene: -
V gene: TRBV14
J gene: TRBJ2-2
clone size: -
CDR3 protein: CASSQETGRTGELFF
CDR3 DNA: TGTGCCAGCAGCCAAGAAACAGGGAGAACCGGGGAGCTGTTTTTT

D gene: TRBD1
V gene: TRBV4-1
J gene: TRBJ2-7
clone size: -
CDR3 protein: CASSQGQGASYEQYF
CDR3 DNA: TGCGCCAGCAGCCAAGGTCAGGGGGCGTCCTACGAGCAGTACTTC

D gene: -
V gene: TRBV2
J gene: TRBJ2-1
clone size: -
CDR3 protein: CASTKGPYNEQFF
CDR3 DNA: TGTGCCAGCACGAAGGGGCCCTACAATGAGCAGTTCTTC

D gene: -
V gene: TRBV10-2
J gene: TRBJ1-6
clone size: -
CDR3 protein: CASSERVSTPYNSPLHF
CDR3 DNA: TGCGCCAGCAGTGAGAGAGTATCCACTCCCTATAATTCACCCCTCCACTTT

D gene: -
V gene: TRBV7-9
J gene: TRBJ2-1
clone size: -
CDR3 protein: CASTPPGHEQFF
CDR3 DNA: TGTGCCAGCACCCCTCCGGGGCATGAGCAGTTCTTC

D gene: -
V gene: TRBV9
J gene: TRBJ1-1
clone size: -
CDR3 protein: CASSDQGGTEAFF
CDR3 DNA: TGTGCCAGCAGCGACCAGGGTGGTACTGAAGCTTTCTTT

D gene: -
V gene: TRBV12-1
J gene: TRBJ1-1
clone size: -
CDR3 protein: CASSLLRTGQNGGTEAFF
CDR3 DNA: TGTGCCAGCAGCCTGTTGAGGACAGGTCAGAATGGAGGCACTGAAGCTTTCTTT

D gene: -
V gene: TRBV18
J gene: TRBJ1-4
clone size: -
CDR3 protein: CASSPGQNEKLFF
CDR3 DNA: TGTGCCAGCTCACCCGGACAGAATGAAAAACTGTTTTTT

D gene: -
V gene: TRBV6-5
J gene: TRBJ2-3
clone size: -
CDR3 protein: CASSAWAVRTDTQYF
CDR3 DNA: TGTGCCAGCAGTGCTTGGGCAGTGCGCACAGATACGCAGTATTTT

D gene: -
V gene: TRBV7-9
J gene: TRBJ2-3
clone size: -
CDR3 protein: CASSPARGTSTDTQYF
CDR3 DNA: TGTGCCAGCAGCCCCGCCCGGGGAACTAGCACAGATACGCAGTATTTT

D gene: -
V gene: TRBV28
J gene: TRBJ2-2
clone size: once
CDR3 protein: CASSADGTSNTGELFF
CDR3 DNA: TGTGCCAGCAGCGCCGACGGAACTAGCAACACCGGGGAGCTGTTTTTT

D gene: -
V gene: TRBV15
J gene: TRBJ2-2
clone size: -
CDR3 protein: CATSSPNTGELFF
CDR3 DNA: TGTGCCACCAGCAGCCCAAACACCGGGGAGCTGTTTTTT

D gene: TRBD1
V gene: TRBV6-1
J gene: TRBJ1-5
clone size: -
CDR3 protein: CASRDRGNGNQPQHF
CDR3 DNA: TGTGCCAGTCGGGACAGGGGCAACGGCAATCAGCCCCAGCATTTT

D gene: -
V gene: TRBV7-9
J gene: TRBJ2-1
clone size: -
CDR3 protein: CASSLALPSLGIGGNEQFF
CDR3 DNA: TGTGCCAGCAGCTTAGCGTTACCTTCCTTAGGGATAGGGGGCAATGAGCAGTTCTTC

D gene: -
V gene: TRBV7-9
J gene: TRBJ2-3
clone size: -
CDR3 protein: CASSLPRGGSGTDTQYF
CDR3 DNA: TGTGCCAGCAGCTTACCACGAGGAGGGAGCGGCACAGATACGCAGTATTTT